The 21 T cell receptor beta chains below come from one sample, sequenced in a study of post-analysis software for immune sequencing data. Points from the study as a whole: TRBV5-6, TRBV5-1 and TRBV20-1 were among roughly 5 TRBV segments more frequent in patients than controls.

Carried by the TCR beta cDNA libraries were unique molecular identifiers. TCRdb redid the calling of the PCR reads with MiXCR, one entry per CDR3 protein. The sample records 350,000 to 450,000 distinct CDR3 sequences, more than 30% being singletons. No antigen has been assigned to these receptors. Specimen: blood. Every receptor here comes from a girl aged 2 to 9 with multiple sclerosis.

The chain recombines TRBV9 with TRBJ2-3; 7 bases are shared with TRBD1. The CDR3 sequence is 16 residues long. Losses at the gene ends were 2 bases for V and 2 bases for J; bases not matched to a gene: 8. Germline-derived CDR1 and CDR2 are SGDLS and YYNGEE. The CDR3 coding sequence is TGTGCCAGCAGCGTCCGACAGGGCTCGGCCACAGATACGCAGTATTTT. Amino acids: CASSVRQGSATDTQYF.

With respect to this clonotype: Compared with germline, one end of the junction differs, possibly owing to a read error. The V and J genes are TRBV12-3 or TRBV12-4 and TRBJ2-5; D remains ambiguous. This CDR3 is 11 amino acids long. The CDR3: CVSSLLETQYF. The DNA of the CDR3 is TGTGTCAGCAGTTTATTGGAGACCCAGTACTTC.

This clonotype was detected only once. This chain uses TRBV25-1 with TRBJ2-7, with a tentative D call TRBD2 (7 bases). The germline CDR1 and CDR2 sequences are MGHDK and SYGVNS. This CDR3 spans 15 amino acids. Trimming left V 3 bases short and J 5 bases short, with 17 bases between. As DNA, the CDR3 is TGTGCCAGCAGTGAGCGGGGGCAGTTCCCTGACGAGCAGTACTTC. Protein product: CASSERGQFPDEQYF.

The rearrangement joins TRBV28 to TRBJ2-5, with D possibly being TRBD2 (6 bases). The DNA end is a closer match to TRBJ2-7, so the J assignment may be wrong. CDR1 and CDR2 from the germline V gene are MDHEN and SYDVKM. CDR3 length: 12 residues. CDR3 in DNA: TGTGCCAGCAGCGAAACTAGCAACGAGCAGTACTTC. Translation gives CASSETSNEQYF.

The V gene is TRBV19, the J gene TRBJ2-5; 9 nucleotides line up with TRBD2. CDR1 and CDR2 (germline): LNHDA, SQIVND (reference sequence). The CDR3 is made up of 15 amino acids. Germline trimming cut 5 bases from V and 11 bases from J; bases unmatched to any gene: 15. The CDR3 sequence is CASSHPLAGFREQYF. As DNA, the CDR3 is TGTGCCAGTAGTCACCCGCTAGCGGGATTTAGAGAGCAGTACTTC.

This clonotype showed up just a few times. The CDR3 DNA reads as TGTGCCAGCAGTTTGGTGGGGGGCTCTGGGGCCAACGTCCTGACTTTC. It yields the protein CASSLVGGSGANVLTF. The V gene is TRBV12-3 or TRBV12-4, the J gene TRBJ2-6; D perhaps matches TRBD2 (6 bases). This CDR3 is built from 16 residues. The V and J ends lost 3 bases and 0 bases respectively, with 9 bases between them.

In nucleotides, the CDR3 is TGCGCCAGCAGCTTTACAGGGGCACAAGAATTAGGAGCTTTCTTT. Protein sequence: CASSFTGAQELGAFF. The chain combines TRBV5-1 with TRBJ1-1, with 7 bases that match TRBD1. The trim removed 2 bases at V and 10 bases at J, leaving 14 bases unmatched. CDR1 and CDR2 (germline): SGHRS, YFSETQ. This CDR3 has 15 amino acids.

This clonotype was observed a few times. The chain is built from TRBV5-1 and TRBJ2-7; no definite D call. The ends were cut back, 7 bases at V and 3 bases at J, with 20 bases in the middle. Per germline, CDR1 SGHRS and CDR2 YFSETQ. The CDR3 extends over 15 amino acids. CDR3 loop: CASRGRVSSNYEQYF. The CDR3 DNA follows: TGCGCCAGCCGCGGACGGGTCTCCTCAAACTACGAGCAGTACTTC.

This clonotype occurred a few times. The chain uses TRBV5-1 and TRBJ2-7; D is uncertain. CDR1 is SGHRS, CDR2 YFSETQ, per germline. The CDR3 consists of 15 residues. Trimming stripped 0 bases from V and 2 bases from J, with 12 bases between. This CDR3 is CASSLGTLRTYEQYF. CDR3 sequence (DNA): TGCGCCAGCAGCTTGGGGACCCTTAGGACCTACGAGCAGTACTTC.

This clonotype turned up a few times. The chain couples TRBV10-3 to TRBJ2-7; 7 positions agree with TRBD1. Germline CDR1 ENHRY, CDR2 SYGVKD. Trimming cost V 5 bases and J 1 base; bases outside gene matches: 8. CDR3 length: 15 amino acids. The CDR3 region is CAISLGTDSSYEQYF. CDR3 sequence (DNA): TGTGCCATCAGTCTCGGGACAGATAGTTCCTACGAGCAGTACTTC.

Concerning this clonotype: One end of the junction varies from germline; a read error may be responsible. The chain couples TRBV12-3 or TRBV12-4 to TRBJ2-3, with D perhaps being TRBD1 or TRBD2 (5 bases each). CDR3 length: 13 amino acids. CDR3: CACGIQGADAQYF. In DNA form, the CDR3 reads TGTGCCTGCGGCATTCAGGGAGCAGATGCGCAGTATTTT.

CDR3 sequence (DNA): TGTGCCAGCAGTTACCAGTTTTCCTCCTACGAGCAGTACTTC. Encoded protein: CASSYQFSSYEQYF. V gene TRBV6-5 combines with J gene TRBJ2-7; no firm D call. Germline V gene sequence: CDR1 MNHEY, CDR2 SVGAGI. The CDR3 loop spans 14 amino acids. The ends were cut back, 2 bases at V and 0 bases at J, with 8 bases in the middle.

For the CDR3, the DNA is TGTGCCAGCAGCGTAGGCGGGGTAGTCCAGTTCTTC. This translates into CASSVGGVVQFF. The chain recombines TRBV9 with TRBJ2-1; weak D call: TRBD2 (6 bases). Per germline, CDR1 SGDLS and CDR2 YYNGEE. The CDR3 spans 12 residues. The V end lost 0 bases, the J end lost 13 bases, and 11 bases lay between the germline ends. The variable domain in full, completed from reference TRBV9 and TRBJ2-1, reads DSGVTQTPKHLITATGQRVTLRCSPRSGDLSVYWYQQSLDQGLQFLIQYYNGEERAKGNILERFSAQQFPDLHSELNLSSLELGDSALYFCASSVGGVVQFFGPGTRLTVL.

The CDR3 protein is CASSQGTSGRSNEQFF. The CDR3 bases are TGCGCCAGCAGCCAAGGGACTAGCGGGAGGTCCAATGAGCAGTTCTTC. The chain couples TRBV4-3 to TRBJ2-1, with TRBD2 identical over 14 bases. Germline V CDR1 and CDR2: LGHNA, YSLEER. The CDR3 runs 16 residues. The ends lost 1 base at V and 6 bases at J; junction bases unmatched: 2.

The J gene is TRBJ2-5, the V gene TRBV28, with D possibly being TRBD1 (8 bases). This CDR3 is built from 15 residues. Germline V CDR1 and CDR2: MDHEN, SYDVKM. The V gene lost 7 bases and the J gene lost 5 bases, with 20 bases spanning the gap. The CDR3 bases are TGTGCCAGCACCCCTTTTACAGGGGGGGATGAGACCCAGTACTTC. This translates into CASTPFTGGDETQYF.

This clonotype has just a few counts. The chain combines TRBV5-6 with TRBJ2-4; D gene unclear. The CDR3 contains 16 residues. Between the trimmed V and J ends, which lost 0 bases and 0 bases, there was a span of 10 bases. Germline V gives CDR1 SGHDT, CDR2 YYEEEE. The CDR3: CASSLGGPLAKNIQYF. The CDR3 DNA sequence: TGTGCCAGCAGCTTGGGGGGTCCCCTAGCCAAAAACATTCAGTACTTC.

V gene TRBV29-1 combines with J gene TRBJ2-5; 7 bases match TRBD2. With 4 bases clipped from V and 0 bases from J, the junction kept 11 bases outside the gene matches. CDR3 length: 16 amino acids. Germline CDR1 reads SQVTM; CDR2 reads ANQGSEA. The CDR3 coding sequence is TGCAGCGTTGGTGCCCGACTAGCACGGTACCAAGAGACCCAGTACTTC. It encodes CSVGARLARYQETQYF. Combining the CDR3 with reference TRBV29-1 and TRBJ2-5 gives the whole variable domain SAVISQKPSRDICQRGTSLTIQCQVDSQVTMMFWYRQQPGQSLTLIATANQGSEATYESGFVIDKFPISRPNLTFSTLTVSNMSPEDSSIYLCSVGARLARYQETQYFGPGTRLLVL.

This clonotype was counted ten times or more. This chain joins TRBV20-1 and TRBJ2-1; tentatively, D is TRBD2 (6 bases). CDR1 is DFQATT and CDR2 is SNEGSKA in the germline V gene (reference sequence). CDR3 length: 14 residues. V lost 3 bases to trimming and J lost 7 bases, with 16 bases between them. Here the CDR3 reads CSASPLVGRNEQFF. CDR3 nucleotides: TGCAGTGCTAGTCCCCTAGTGGGGAGGAATGAGCAGTTCTTC.

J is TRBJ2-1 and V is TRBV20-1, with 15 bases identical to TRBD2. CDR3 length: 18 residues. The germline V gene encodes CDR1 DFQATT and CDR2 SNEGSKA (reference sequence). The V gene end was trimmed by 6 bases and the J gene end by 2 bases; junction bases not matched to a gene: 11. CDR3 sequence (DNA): TGCAGTGCCACCGGCGGGACTAGCGGGAGGATCCCCTACAATGAGCAGTTCTTC. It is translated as CSATGGTSGRIPYNEQFF.

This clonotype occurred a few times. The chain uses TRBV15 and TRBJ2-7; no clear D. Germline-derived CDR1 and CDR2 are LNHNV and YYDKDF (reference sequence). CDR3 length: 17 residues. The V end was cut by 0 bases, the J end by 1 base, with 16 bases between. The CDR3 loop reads CATSRDTVARESYEQYF. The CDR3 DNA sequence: TGTGCCACCAGCAGAGATACCGTTGCTAGGGAATCCTACGAGCAGTACTTC.

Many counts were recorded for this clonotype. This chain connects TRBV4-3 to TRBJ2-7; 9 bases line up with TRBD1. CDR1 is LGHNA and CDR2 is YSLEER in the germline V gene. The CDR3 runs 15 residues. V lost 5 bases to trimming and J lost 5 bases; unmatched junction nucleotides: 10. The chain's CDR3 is CASSTRTGDNDEQYF. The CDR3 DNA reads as TGCGCCAGCAGCACCCGGACAGGGGATAATGACGAGCAGTACTTC.